This T cell receptor (beta chain) originates from a study of blood T cell repertoires in COVID-19. Looking at the study overall: Donors in the United States, Italy and Spain gave samples during acute or convalescent COVID-19. T cells, B-cell-depleted T cells, or PBMCs provided the cDNA or gDNA that served as material.

In the original analysis: For nucleated cells, counts were estimated from reference gene primer amplification. Produced via immunoSEQ multiplex PCR; TCRdb's table is partial and in-frame only. The DNA gave D and trimming, while V, J and clone size come from that table. Among about 230,000 clones listed, 81% were seen once. Germline-derived CDR1 and CDR2 are SGHRS and YFSETQ. The CDR3 runs to 15 residues. The ends were cut back, 4 bases at V and 8 bases at J, with 21 bases in the middle. The sequencing sample was made of peripheral blood. This clonotype was sampled from a woman older than 75 with acute or convalescent COVID-19. The rearrangement joins TRBV5-1 to TRBJ2-5; D is unresolved. CDR3 sequence (DNA): TGCGCCAGCAGCATATACTCGACAAAACAAGGAACCCAGTACTTC. Translated: CASSIYSTKQGTQYF.